This is a list of T cell receptor beta chains from one sample in a study of identical twins. Each CDR3 protein gets one entry after TCRdb re-called the 5' RACE reads with MiXCR. The sample gives under 300,000 distinct CDR3 sequences, 6% to 7% of which show up once; approximately 15% is in the top ten. This sample also belongs to another study, concerning T cells expressing NK-cell markers.

Sequences were obtained from CD8+ T cells sorted from blood. These receptors came from a woman younger than 35 in good health. Each CDR3 is given with its conserved first and last residue.

j_call | v_call | cdr3_aa
TRBJ1-1 | TRBV29-1 | CSVEGEGGTEAFF
TRBJ2-3 | TRBV11-3 | CASSSSLSDTQYF
TRBJ2-5 | TRBV15 | CATRPLGERGVQETQYF
TRBJ2-3 | TRBV7-9 | CASSPGESPYF
TRBJ2-5 | TRBV7-9 | CASSPEGSKETQYF
TRBJ1-2 | TRBV3-1 | CASSQDQGTLWGYTF
TRBJ2-1 | TRBV9 | CASSVAGSIGEEQFF
TRBJ2-7 | TRBV4-1 | CASSQERLSGKVF
TRBJ2-5 | TRBV4-3 | CASSRSSEYQETQYF
TRBJ2-1 | TRBV7-9 | CASSQLSVGDEQFF
TRBJ1-1 | TRBV9 | CASSPALNTEAFF
TRBJ2-5 | TRBV5-1 | CASSSFHRQETQYF
TRBJ2-3 | TRBV5-1 | CASSYLGGARTDTQYF
TRBJ2-1 | TRBV7-6 | CASSPGPSGIYNEQFF
TRBJ1-2 | TRBV12-3/TRBV12-4 | CASSLKGADGYTF
TRBJ2-2 | TRBV13 | CASSLAFGVAGSTGELFF
TRBJ2-7 | TRBV7-8 | CASSLARQAPTYEQYF
TRBJ2-3 | TRBV27 | CASRSGTSGITDTQYF
TRBJ2-1 | TRBV18 | CASSPSSGGGNEQFF
TRBJ2-5 | TRBV11-2 | CASSFGLAGRQETQYF
TRBJ2-1 | TRBV14 | CASRRQGNEQFF
TRBJ2-4 | TRBV9 | CASSVGGPTDIQYF
TRBJ2-1 | TRBV7-2 | CASSEPLAGVINEQFF
TRBJ2-7 | TRBV7-7 | CASSLDGMREQYF
TRBJ2-7 | TRBV5-6 | CASSLEDSRYEQYF
TRBJ2-7 | TRBV10-1 | CASSGTSGTDEQYF
TRBJ2-2 | TRBV7-9 | CASSLWDTTGELFF
TRBJ2-7 | TRBV5-1 | CASSLESGGIYEQYF
TRBJ2-1 | TRBV20-1 | CSARDGTGRNEQFF
TRBJ1-4 | TRBV20-1 | CSARTTGPPHEKLFF
TRBJ2-7 | TRBV20-1 | CSRRQGVGEQYF
TRBJ1-1 | TRBV12-3/TRBV12-4 | CASSSHNTEAFF
TRBJ1-1 | TRBV7-9 | CASSLVRTERTEAFF
TRBJ1-1 | TRBV11-3 | CASSAPWTEAFF
TRBJ1-2 | TRBV12-3/TRBV12-4 | CASSLVTGYGYTF
TRBJ2-3 | TRBV12-5 | CASGVEITDTQYF
TRBJ2-2 | TRBV9 | CASSGGTDTGELFF
TRBJ1-1 | TRBV9 | CASSVSGTGTEAFF
TRBJ2-2 | TRBV3-1 | CASRTAAGELFF
TRBJ2-2 | TRBV4-3 | CASSPVWGLSTGELFF
TRBJ2-1 | TRBV13 | CASSLRRLGGGSYNEQFF
TRBJ2-3 | TRBV7-9 | CASSLGLAGTHHHTQYF
TRBJ2-7 | TRBV5-4 | CASSTAGRLEQYF
TRBJ1-3 | TRBV3-1 | CASSPTGSSGNTIYF
TRBJ2-3 | TRBV24-1 | CATSDSLASGLDTQYF